Listed below are T cell receptor beta chains from one sample, sequenced in a study of blood T cell repertoires in COVID-19. The method was immunoSEQ multiplex PCR; TCRdb's version includes in-frame clones alone and lacks a portion of them. The sample shows 340,000 or so clones, about 86% of them seen only once. Sample: peripheral blood. The receptor source for this set is a man aged 25 to 40 with active or convalescent COVID-19. The CDR3 runs from the conserved cysteine through the conserved F or W. The size field is filled for only some rows; it gives once, few, many or a size class.

CDR3 protein: CASSHLRDTDTQYF
clone size: NA
V gene: TRBV5-4
J gene: TRBJ2-3

CDR3 protein: CASSTGQGANYGYTF
clone size: NA
V gene: TRBV19
J gene: TRBJ1-2

CDR3 protein: CASSTPSTGPGGYGYTF
clone size: NA
V gene: TRBV7-2
J gene: TRBJ1-2

CDR3 protein: CASSLLGAGNEQFF
clone size: NA
V gene: TRBV9
J gene: TRBJ2-1

CDR3 protein: CASSGGGTANSPLHF
clone size: NA
V gene: TRBV5-4
J gene: TRBJ1-6

CDR3 protein: CASGPGGALDTQYF
clone size: NA
V gene: TRBV12-5
J gene: TRBJ2-3

CDR3 protein: CASSTFGGTEAFF
clone size: NA
V gene: TRBV9
J gene: TRBJ1-1

CDR3 protein: CASSARTDTEAFF
clone size: NA
V gene: TRBV9
J gene: TRBJ1-1

CDR3 protein: CASCPDRSSGNTIYF
clone size: NA
V gene: TRBV19
J gene: TRBJ1-3

CDR3 protein: CASSPGTGRGGYTF
clone size: few
V gene: TRBV18
J gene: TRBJ1-2

CDR3 protein: CAWSVPEAATNEKLFF
clone size: NA
V gene: TRBV30
J gene: TRBJ1-4

CDR3 protein: CASSDYSSYNSPLHF
clone size: NA
V gene: TRBV25-1
J gene: TRBJ1-6

CDR3 protein: CASSQGKDRGRDNYGYTF
clone size: NA
V gene: TRBV4-1
J gene: TRBJ1-2

CDR3 protein: CASSPYGQGSEKLFF
clone size: NA
V gene: TRBV5-8
J gene: TRBJ1-4

CDR3 protein: CSVGGRADTQYF
clone size: NA
V gene: TRBV29-1
J gene: TRBJ2-3

CDR3 protein: CAISGGGYTF
clone size: NA
V gene: TRBV12-3/TRBV12-4
J gene: TRBJ1-2

CDR3 protein: CASSLHATGYTF
clone size: NA
V gene: TRBV5-1
J gene: TRBJ1-2

CDR3 protein: CATSTGYNEQFF
clone size: few
V gene: TRBV24-1
J gene: TRBJ2-1

CDR3 protein: CASSFPGQGDGYTF
clone size: NA
V gene: TRBV27
J gene: TRBJ1-2

CDR3 protein: CAWSGTSAYEQYF
clone size: NA
V gene: TRBV30
J gene: TRBJ2-7

CDR3 protein: CASSPRGNYGYTF
clone size: NA
V gene: TRBV14
J gene: TRBJ1-2

CDR3 protein: CASSLEGPGTHTDTQYF
clone size: NA
V gene: TRBV7-2
J gene: TRBJ2-3

CDR3 protein: CASSMGRSSNQPQHF
clone size: once
V gene: TRBV19
J gene: TRBJ1-5

CDR3 protein: CAGRGDGPQHF
clone size: NA
V gene: TRBV2
J gene: TRBJ1-5

CDR3 protein: CATPGPTVLSGANVLTF
clone size: NA
V gene: TRBV25-1
J gene: TRBJ2-6

CDR3 protein: CATSDRRENQPQHF
clone size: few
V gene: TRBV24-1
J gene: TRBJ1-5

CDR3 protein: CTSSQAGGEVLNTEAFF
clone size: NA
V gene: TRBV1
J gene: TRBJ1-1

CDR3 protein: CASSITSGATAEQFF
clone size: NA
V gene: TRBV6-4
J gene: TRBJ2-1

CDR3 protein: CASSPRTSGIYNEQFF
clone size: NA
V gene: TRBV9
J gene: TRBJ2-1

CDR3 protein: CASSVTGFGEQFF
clone size: NA
V gene: TRBV9
J gene: TRBJ2-1

CDR3 protein: CASSLGAGGGELFF
clone size: NA
V gene: TRBV5-1
J gene: TRBJ2-2

CDR3 protein: CATSDRRGKAFF
clone size: NA
V gene: TRBV24-1
J gene: TRBJ1-1

CDR3 protein: CASSRNSQGRTNEKLFF
clone size: NA
V gene: TRBV5-4
J gene: TRBJ1-4

CDR3 protein: CASRLAGEETQYF
clone size: NA
V gene: TRBV6-5
J gene: TRBJ2-5

CDR3 protein: CASSPRLAGLLAKNIQYF
clone size: once
V gene: TRBV7-2
J gene: TRBJ2-4

CDR3 protein: CASSQDFAGEISEQYF
clone size: NA
V gene: TRBV4-1
J gene: TRBJ2-7

CDR3 protein: CSAYIPGVMEAFF
clone size: NA
V gene: TRBV29-1
J gene: TRBJ1-1

CDR3 protein: CATSDRTSGGDEQFF
clone size: NA
V gene: TRBV24-1
J gene: TRBJ2-1

CDR3 protein: CASSLEARDKEKLFF
clone size: NA
V gene: TRBV11-3
J gene: TRBJ1-4